This note documents a single T cell receptor beta chain sequence. TCR beta libraries carry UMIs added by 5'RACE template switching. TCRdb reworked the 5' RACE reads into one entry per CDR3 protein, no DNA. The sample's table shows 440,000 or so distinct CDR3 sequences. The record originates from a study of T cells expressing NK-cell markers. At the level of the study: All TCR beta repertoires analysed originated from sorted CD3+CD56+NKG2C+, CD3+CD56+NKG2C- and CD3+CD56-NKG2C+ T cells.

The CDR3 spans 15 residues. Germline values: CDR1 MDHEN, CDR2 SYDVKM. The sample was blood T cells: a sorted CD56 or NKG2C T cell subset, CD4+ or CD8+ T cells, or bulk PBMC T cells (not recorded which). The sequence was obtained from a woman aged 18 to 75 in good health. This chain uses TRBV28 with TRBJ2-3; TCRdb's D call of TRBD1 is untestable without DNA. CDR3 amino acids: CASSFRGASTDTQYF.